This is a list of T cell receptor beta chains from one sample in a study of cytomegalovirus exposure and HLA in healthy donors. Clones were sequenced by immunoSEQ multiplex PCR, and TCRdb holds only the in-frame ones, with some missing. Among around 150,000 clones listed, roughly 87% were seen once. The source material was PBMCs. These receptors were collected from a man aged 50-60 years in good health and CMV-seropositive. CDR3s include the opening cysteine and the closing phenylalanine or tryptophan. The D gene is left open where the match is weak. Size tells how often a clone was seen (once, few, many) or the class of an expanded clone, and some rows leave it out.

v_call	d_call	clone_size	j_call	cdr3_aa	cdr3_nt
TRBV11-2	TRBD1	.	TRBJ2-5	CASSLTGAQETQYF	TGTGCCAGCAGCTTGACAGGGGCCCAAGAGACCCAGTACTTC
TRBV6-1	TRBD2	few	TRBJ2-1	CASSEGNIAGGPLEQFF	TGTGCCAGCAGTGAAGGGAATATAGCGGGAGGGCCCCTTGAGCAGTTCTTC
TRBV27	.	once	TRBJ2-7	CASRHLGTTYEQYF	TGTGCCAGCAGACACCTTGGGACAACCTACGAGCAGTACTTC
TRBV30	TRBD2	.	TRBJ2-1	CAWRKLAGGPNEQFF	TGTGCCTGGAGAAAACTAGCGGGAGGGCCGAATGAGCAGTTCTTC
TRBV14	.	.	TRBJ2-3	CASSQVDWWSSTDTQYF	TGTGCCAGCAGCCAAGTAGATTGGTGGTCTAGCACAGATACGCAGTATTTT
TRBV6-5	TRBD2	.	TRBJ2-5	CASSSVAGLQETQYF	TGTGCCAGCAGTTCGGTAGCGGGGCTCCAAGAGACCCAGTACTTC
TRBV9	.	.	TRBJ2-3	CASSVIAHHGADTQYF	TGTGCCAGCAGCGTTATAGCCCACCACGGGGCAGATACGCAGTATTTT
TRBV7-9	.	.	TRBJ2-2	CASLAGELFF	TGTGCCAGCTTAGCCGGGGAGCTGTTTTTT
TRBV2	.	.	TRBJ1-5	CASSLSTGLQPQHF	TGTGCCAGCAGTTTGAGCACGGGACTTCAGCCCCAGCATTTT
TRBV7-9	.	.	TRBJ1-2	CASSLAQGDGYTF	TGTGCCAGCAGCTTAGCACAGGGTGACGGCTACACCTTC
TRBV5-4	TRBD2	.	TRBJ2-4	CASSLNSLAGTKYF	TGTGCCAGCAGCTTGAACTCTCTAGCGGGGACGAAGTACTTC
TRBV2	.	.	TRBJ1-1	CASSTGLEAFF	TGTGCCAGCAGTACAGGGCTTGAAGCTTTCTTT
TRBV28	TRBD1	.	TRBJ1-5	CASSWDRGGFSNQPQHF	TGTGCCAGCAGTTGGGACAGGGGAGGATTTAGCAATCAGCCCCAGCATTTT
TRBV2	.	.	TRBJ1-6	CASRDSNSPLHF	TGTGCCAGCAGGGACAGTAATTCACCCCTCCACTTT
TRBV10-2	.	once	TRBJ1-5	CASGLAIGQPQHF	TGCGCCAGCGGACTCGCCATTGGTCAGCCCCAGCATTTT
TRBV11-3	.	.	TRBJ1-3	CASSLNSGNTIYF	TGTGCCAGCAGCCTAAACTCTGGAAACACCATATATTTT
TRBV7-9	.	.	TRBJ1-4	CASSAPGLDEKLFF	TGTGCCAGCAGCGCCCCGGGGTTGGATGAAAAACTGTTTTTT
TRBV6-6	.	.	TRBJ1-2	CASSPGGNYGYTF	TGTGCCAGCAGCCCCGGGGGGAACTATGGCTACACCTTC
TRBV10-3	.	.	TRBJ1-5	CAISPGKDGNQPQHF	TGTGCCATCAGTCCAGGGAAAGATGGCAATCAGCCCCAGCATTTT
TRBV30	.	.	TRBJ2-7	CAWQTGMSSYEQYF	TGTGCCTGGCAAACAGGGATGAGCTCCTACGAGCAGTACTTC
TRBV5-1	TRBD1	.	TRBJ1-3	CASSPTGLGNTIYF	TGCGCCAGCAGCCCGACAGGGTTGGGAAACACCATATATTTT
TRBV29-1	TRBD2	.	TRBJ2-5	CSVYGLAEETQYF	TGCAGCGTTTATGGACTAGCGGAAGAGACCCAGTACTTC